This T cell receptor (beta chain) appears in the sequencing data of a study of blood T cell repertoires in COVID-19 (dated by TCRdb to between 2020 and 2021). Background for the entire study: Samples covering the acute and convalescent phases of COVID-19 were provided by collaborators in the United States, Italy and Spain. The prospective study material was composed of cDNA or gDNA derived from T cells, B-cell-depleted T cells, or PBMCs. The repertoires were released in a freely available public database meant as a resource for research on the immune response to SARS-CoV-2. The samples were drawn from two sources: the first 160 participants of the ongoing ImmuneRACE study, and 950 to 1,500 subjects contributed by 6 global collaborators. Nearly every sample came with metadata listing a de-identified subject ID, COVID-19 status, age in years and sex. Deeply sampled blood TCRbeta repertoires from subjects exposed to, actively infected with, or recovered from COVID-19 were included in the dataset. HLA class I and class II types, where available, came from metadata supplied by the sample provider rather than from assay-based typing.

At one collaborating source in Seattle, patients were enrolled during active infection and were followed longitudinally through the course of disease. Whole blood was collected in K2EDTA tubes by collaborating institutions according to the institutions' own protocols. For TCRbeta analysis, collaborator samples were shipped as frozen whole blood, as isolated PBMCs, or as DNA extracted from either sample type. TCRbeta CDR3 regions were amplified from genomic DNA using the immunoSEQ Assay, a bias-controlled multiplex PCR. The study's processing was this. The number of nucleated cells in each sample was estimated from the amplification of reference gene primers within the assay. Sequence reads were collapsed and filtered to measure the absolute abundance of every unique TCRbeta CDR3 rearrangement. Productive Simpson clonality was computed per sample as the square root of Simpson's diversity index over productive rearrangements. In TCRdb, the immuneACCESS table is reduced to in-frame sequences with V and J assigned. These tables do not hold every clone; where another copy was compared, an unresolved V gene accounts for under half, and the others remain unexplained. Clone size and the V and J calls come from that table; the DNA yielded D and trimming. Here the sample has approximately 55,000 clones; 65% to 80% occur a single time. In total, the top ten clones hold 15% to 20% of the sample.

Points the paper makes about the study in general: How much clinical and demographic metadata was included differed by source and by participant, and the metadata was provided uncurated.

Inclusive of the bounding cysteine and phenylalanine, the CDR3 is 16 residues long. Left in the record is the CDR3 DNA by itself, 48 bases read in frame from the first base. From V the trimming removes 7 bases and from J it removes 1 base, while the gene matches leave 8 bases of the junction unaccounted for. Via the germline V gene (reference sequence), CDR1 is LNHDA and CDR2 SQIVND. For this clone: Its recognized antigen is unknown. Base qualities are missing; no much larger clone stands one base away.

This sequence originates from a man aged 30 to 39 with COVID-19, enrolled during active disease. The sequence links TRBV19 to TRBJ2-2, with 8 bases aligning to TRBD2. Input material: peripheral blood. The CDR3 reads CASIGYGGENTGELFF. The nucleotides read TGTGCCAGTATTGGGTACGGGGGGGAGAACACCGGGGAGCTGTTTTTT.